The entry below gives a single T cell receptor beta chain sequence along with its context. Its matching antigen is unknown. The donors were members of the validation cohort, which comprised more than 90 subjects and was separate from the first cohort of around 700 subjects. The protocol was immunoSEQ multiplex PCR, while the TCRdb copy is restricted to in-frame clones and leaves out a portion. The sample has roughly 140,000 clones; roughly 89% are singletons. The sample originates from a study of cytomegalovirus exposure and HLA in healthy donors. The CDR3 covers 14 residues. With V trimmed by 1 base and J by 4 bases, 1 base remained unmatched. The germline V gene encodes CDR1 MGHRA and CDR2 YSYEKL. Study-wide results and caveats: Most TCR sequences were seen very rarely across donors, but some public TCRs occurred in many. The classifier reportedly diagnosed cytomegalovirus status with high sensitivity and specificity. In vitro assays verified that three CMV-associated chains recognized CMV antigens specifically.

Sequences were obtained from PBMCs. The V gene is TRBV4-1, the J gene TRBJ1-3; TRBD1 aligns across 7 bases. The clonotype originates from a woman aged 18-29 years in good health and CMV-seropositive. The CDR3 DNA is TGCGCCAGCAGCCAAGTGACAGGGGGAAACACCATATATTTT. This sequence encodes CASSQVTGGNTIYF.